This passage covers 2 T cell receptor beta chains from one sample sequenced in a study of blood T cells in healthy people across ages. Sample-barcoded 5' priming and a J-beta primer mix drove a second PCR of roughly 7 to 11 cycles. TCRdb reprocessed the 5' RACE reads with MiXCR, giving one entry per CDR3 protein. The table has roughly 860,000 distinct CDR3 sequences, around 62% seen once; the top ten hold around a quarter. Material: blood. All receptors come from a man aged 25 to 45 in good health.

The chain combines TRBV9 with TRBJ1-1, with 9 nucleotides matching TRBD1. CDR1 and CDR2 (germline): SGDLS, YYNGEE. V shed 2 bases and J 4 bases; nucleotides not matched to a gene: 9. The CDR3 has 16 amino acids. DNA of the CDR3: TGTGCCAGCAGCGTCGGACAGGGGTTGACTAGCACTGAAGCTTTCTTT. Amino acids: CASSVGQGLTSTEAFF.

The sample holds a few counts of this clonotype. The chain recombines TRBV6-5 with TRBJ2-1, with a weak D call TRBD2 (7 bases). Trimming pared 5 bases from V and 15 bases from J, leaving 26 bases between. Germline V gene sequence: CDR1 MNHEY, CDR2 SVGAGI. The CDR3 covers 15 residues. The CDR3 loop is CASSLTTDRGAYRFF. The DNA for the CDR3 is TGTGCCAGCAGTCTTACGACAGATCGGGGGGCATATCGGTTCTTC.